This entry describes one T cell receptor beta chain. No antigen is known for it. Germline assignment: CDR1 ENHRY and CDR2 SYGVKD. The length of the CDR3 is 14 residues. V lost 2 bases, J lost 0 bases, and 8 bases lay in between. The data were obtained in a study of T cell repertoires in cytomegalovirus infection. From the reads, TCRdb called clonotypes with MiXCR, one entry per CDR3 protein. The sample holds around 770,000 distinct CDR3 sequences, under 35% seen once. The clonotype comes from a human donor in good health (CMV status not recorded). Some clones in this sample may be carry-over from other donors' samples. V is TRBV10-3 and J is TRBJ2-7; D is unresolved. This material consisted of cultured CD8+ T cells from PBMCs, taken from culture after CMV antigen stimulation. CDR3 bases: TGTGCCATCAGTGAGGACTCCGACTCCTACGAGCAGTACTTC. It codes for CAISEDSDSYEQYF.